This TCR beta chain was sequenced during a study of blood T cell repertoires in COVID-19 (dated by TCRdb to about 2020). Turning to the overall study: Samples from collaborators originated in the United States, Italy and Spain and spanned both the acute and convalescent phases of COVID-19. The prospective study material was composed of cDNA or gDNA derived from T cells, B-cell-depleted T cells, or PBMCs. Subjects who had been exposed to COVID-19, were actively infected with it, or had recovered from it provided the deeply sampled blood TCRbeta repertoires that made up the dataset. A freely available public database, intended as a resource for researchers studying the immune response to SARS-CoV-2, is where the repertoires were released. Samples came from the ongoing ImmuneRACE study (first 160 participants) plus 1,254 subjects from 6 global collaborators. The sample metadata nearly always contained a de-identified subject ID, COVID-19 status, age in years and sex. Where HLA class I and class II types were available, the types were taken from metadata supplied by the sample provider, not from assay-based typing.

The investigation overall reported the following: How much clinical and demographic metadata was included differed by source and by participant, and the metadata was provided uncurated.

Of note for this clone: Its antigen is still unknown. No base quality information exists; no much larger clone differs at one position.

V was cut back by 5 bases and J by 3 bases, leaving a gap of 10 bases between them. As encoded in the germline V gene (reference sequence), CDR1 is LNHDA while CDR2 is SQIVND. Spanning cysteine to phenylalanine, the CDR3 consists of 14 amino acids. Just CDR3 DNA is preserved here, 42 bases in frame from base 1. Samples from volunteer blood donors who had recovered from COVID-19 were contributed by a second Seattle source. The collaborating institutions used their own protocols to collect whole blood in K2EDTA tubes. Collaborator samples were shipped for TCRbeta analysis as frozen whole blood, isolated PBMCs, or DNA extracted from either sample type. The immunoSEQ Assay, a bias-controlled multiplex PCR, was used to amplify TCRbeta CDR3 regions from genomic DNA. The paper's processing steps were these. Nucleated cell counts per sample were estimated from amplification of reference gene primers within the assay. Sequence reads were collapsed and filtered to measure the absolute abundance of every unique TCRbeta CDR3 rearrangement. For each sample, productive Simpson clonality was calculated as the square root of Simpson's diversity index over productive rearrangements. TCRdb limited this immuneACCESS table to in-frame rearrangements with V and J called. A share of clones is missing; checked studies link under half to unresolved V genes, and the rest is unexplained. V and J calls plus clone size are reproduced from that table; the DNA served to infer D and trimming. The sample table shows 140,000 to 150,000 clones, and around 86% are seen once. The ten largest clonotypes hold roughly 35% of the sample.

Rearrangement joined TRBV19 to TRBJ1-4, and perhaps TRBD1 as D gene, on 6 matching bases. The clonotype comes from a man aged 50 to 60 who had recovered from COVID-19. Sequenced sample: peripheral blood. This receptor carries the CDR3 CASSSQGPNEKLFF. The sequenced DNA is TGTGCCAGTAGTTCACAGGGCCCTAATGAAAAACTGTTTTTT. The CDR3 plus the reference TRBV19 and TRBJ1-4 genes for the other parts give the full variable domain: DGGITQSPKYLFRKEGQNVTLSCEQNLNHDAMYWYRQDPGQGLRLIYYSQIVNDFQKGDIAEGYSVSREKKESFPLTVTSAQKNPTAFYLCASSSQGPNEKLFFGSGTQLSVL.